The rows below give T cell receptor beta chains drawn from one sample of a study of blood T cell repertoires in COVID-19. The protocol was immunoSEQ multiplex PCR, while the TCRdb copy is restricted to in-frame clones and leaves out a portion. The data show approximately 200,000 clones, with approximately 85% seen just once and roughly 12% held by the top ten. Sequences were obtained from PBMCs or T cells enriched from blood (not recorded which). The receptors were sampled from a man aged 35 to 55 who had recovered from COVID-19. CDR3s include the opening cysteine and the closing phenylalanine or tryptophan. D genes are given only for firm matches. A row's size may be missing; if present it is once, few, many or a size class.

clone size	V gene	D gene	CDR3 length	J gene	CDR3 DNA	CDR3 protein
NA	TRBV19	NA	15	TRBJ2-7	TGTGCCAGTAGTTCGTTAACAGGGAGTTCCTACGAGCAGTACTTC	CASSSLTGSSYEQYF
few	TRBV19	TRBD1	13	TRBJ1-1	TGTGCCAGTAGTTGGGACAGGAACACTGAAGCTTTCTTT	CASSWDRNTEAFF
NA	TRBV18	TRBD2	18	TRBJ2-2	TGTGCCAGCTCACCGGGGACTAGCGGGAGAGGTGTAACCGGGGAGCTGTTTTTT	CASSPGTSGRGVTGELFF
NA	TRBV28	NA	12	TRBJ1-2	TGTGCCAGCATCAGGGGAGGGTATGGCTACACCTTC	CASIRGGYGYTF
NA	TRBV3-1/TRBV3-2	TRBD1	14	TRBJ1-4	TGTGCCAGCAGCCAAGGGACAGGGTCCGGAAAACTGTTTTTT	CASSQGTGSGKLFF
NA	TRBV5-1	TRBD2	16	TRBJ2-2	TGCGCCAGCAGACAACTGAGCGGGATGAACACCGGGGAGCTGTTTTTT	CASRQLSGMNTGELFF
once	TRBV10-3	TRBD1	16	TRBJ1-6	TGTGCCATCAGTGAGTCGGGGGGACAGGGGGATTCACCCCTCCACTTT	CAISESGGQGDSPLHF
NA	TRBV30	NA	13	TRBJ2-7	TGTGCCTGGAGTTTTGGGGGGGCTTACGAGCAGTACTTC	CAWSFGGAYEQYF
NA	TRBV12-5	TRBD1	18	TRBJ1-1	TGTGCTAGTGGTTCCCCCATTGGGACAGGGGGCCGTAGGACTGAAGCTTTCTTT	CASGSPIGTGGRRTEAFF
NA	TRBV7-9	NA	11	TRBJ1-1	TGTGCCGGCGCGGGGGACACTGAAGCTTTCTTT	CAGAGDTEAFF
NA	TRBV3-1/TRBV3-2	NA	16	TRBJ2-1	TGTGCCAGCAGCCAAGAGCTGCTAGTCTCCTACAATGAGCAGTTCTTC	CASSQELLVSYNEQFF
few	TRBV25-1	NA	14	TRBJ1-2	TGTGCCAGCAGTGTATCGGGACAACGCTATGGCTACACCTTC	CASSVSGQRYGYTF
NA	TRBV5-1	NA	15	TRBJ1-4	TGCGCCAGCAGCTTGTCGGGGAAGGGAAATGAAAAACTGTTTTTT	CASSLSGKGNEKLFF
NA	TRBV5-1	NA	16	TRBJ2-1	TGCGCCAGCAGCTTGGGTACTACACCAGACTACAATGAGCAGTTCTTC	CASSLGTTPDYNEQFF
NA	TRBV5-1	NA	17	TRBJ1-6	TGCGCCAGCAGCAGACAGCCCAGACAGGAGGATAATTCACCCCTCCACTTT	CASSRQPRQEDNSPLHF
NA	TRBV7-2	NA	14	TRBJ2-1	TGTGCCAGCAGCTTCCAGCGGAACTACAATGAGCAGTTCTTC	CASSFQRNYNEQFF
once	TRBV28	NA	12	TRBJ1-2	TGTGCCAGCAGCGGACAGCCCTCCGGCTACACCTTC	CASSGQPSGYTF
NA	TRBV7-2	TRBD2	16	TRBJ2-5	TGTGCCAGCAGCTTAAATGGCGGGAGGGCCGGGGAGACCCAGTACTTC	CASSLNGGRAGETQYF
NA	TRBV30	NA	15	TRBJ1-6	TGTGCCTGGAGTTACCTCCGGGACACCCTAGGGACCCTCCACTTT	CAWSYLRDTLGTLHF
NA	TRBV15	TRBD1	14	TRBJ2-3	TGTGCCACCAGCGAGACAGGGGGTACAGATACGCAGTATTTT	CATSETGGTDTQYF
once	TRBV5-4	NA	13	TRBJ1-3	TGTGCCAGCAGCTTCTGGGGCAGAAACACCATATATTTT	CASSFWGRNTIYF
NA	TRBV4-2	TRBD1	16	TRBJ1-2	TGTGCCAGCAGCCAAGGGAGCCGGGACAGGGGGCGAGGCTACACCTTC	CASSQGSRDRGRGYTF
NA	TRBV3-1/TRBV3-2	NA	16	TRBJ1-2	TGTGCCAGCAGCCAAGAAGGAGCGCCCTCAAACTATGGCTACACCTTC	CASSQEGAPSNYGYTF
NA	TRBV3-1/TRBV3-2	NA	16	TRBJ1-4	TGTGCCAGCAGCCAAGAGGCGGGGAACCTAGGAGAAAAACTGTTTTTT	CASSQEAGNLGEKLFF
once	TRBV5-4	TRBD1	17	TRBJ2-1	TGTGCCAGCAGCTCCACCGGGACAGGGAGCTCCTACAATGAGCAGTTCTTC	CASSSTGTGSSYNEQFF
NA	TRBV2	TRBD1	17	TRBJ1-6	TGTGCCAGCAGTGACTTTCGGGACAGGGAACCTAATTCACCCCTCCACTTT	CASSDFRDREPNSPLHF